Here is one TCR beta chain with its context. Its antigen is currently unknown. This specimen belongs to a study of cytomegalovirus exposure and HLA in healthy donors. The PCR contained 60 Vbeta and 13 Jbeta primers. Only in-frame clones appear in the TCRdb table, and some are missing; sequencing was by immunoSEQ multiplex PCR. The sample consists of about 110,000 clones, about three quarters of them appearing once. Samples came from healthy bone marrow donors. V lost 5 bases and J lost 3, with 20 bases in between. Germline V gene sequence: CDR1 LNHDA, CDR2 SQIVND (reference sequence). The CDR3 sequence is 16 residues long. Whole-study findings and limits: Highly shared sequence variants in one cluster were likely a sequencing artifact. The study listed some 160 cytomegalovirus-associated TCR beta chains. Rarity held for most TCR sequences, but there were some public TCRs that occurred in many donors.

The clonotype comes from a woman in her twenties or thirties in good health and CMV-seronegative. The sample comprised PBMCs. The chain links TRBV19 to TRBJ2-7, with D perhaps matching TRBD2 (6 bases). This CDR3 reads CASSARHSGPVYEQYF. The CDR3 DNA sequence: TGTGCCAGTAGTGCCCGACATAGCGGACCCGTCTACGAGCAGTACTTC. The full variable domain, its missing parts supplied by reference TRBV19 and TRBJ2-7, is DGGITQSPKYLFRKEGQNVTLSCEQNLNHDAMYWYRQDPGQGLRLIYYSQIVNDFQKGDIAEGYSVSREKKESFPLTVTSAQKNPTAFYLCASSARHSGPVYEQYFGPGTRLTVT.